These 18 T cell receptor beta chains came from one sample sequenced in a study of shared clonotypes between healthy human individuals. Libraries were prepared by immunoSEQ multiplex PCR; TCRdb keeps only in-frame clonotypes and omits some of them. The sample records under 2.5 million clones, approximately 90% being singletons. The sample consisted of naive CD4+ T cells from PBMCs. Subset described: CD45RA+ positively selected. Source of these receptors: a man younger than 35 in good health. Some clones in this sample may be carry-over from other donors' samples.

This sequence joins TRBV7-2 and TRBJ2-1; 8 bases align to TRBD1. The CDR3 extends over 15 amino acids. V lost 0 bases, J lost 4 bases, and 2 bases stayed unmatched. The germline V gene has CDR1 SGHTA and CDR2 FQGNSA. The CDR3 DNA reads TGTGCCAGCAGCTTAGCCAGGGGGCTTTACAATGAGCAGTTCTTC. It translates to CASSLARGLYNEQFF. Filled out from reference TRBV7-2 and TRBJ2-1, the complete variable domain reads GAGVSQSPSNKVTEKGKDVELRCDPISGHTALYWYRQSLGQGLEFLIYFQGNSAPDKSGLPSDRFSAERTGGSVSTLTIQRTQQEDSAVYLCASSLARGLYNEQFFGPGTRLTVL.

Points on this clone: Compared with germline, one end of the junction differs, possibly owing to a read error. This rearrangement joins TRBV18 to TRBJ1-2; a possible D gene is TRBD1 (6 bases). The length of the CDR3 is 14 residues. CDR1 is KGHSH, CDR2 LQKENI, per germline. CDR3 in amino acids: CASSPQDRTYGYIF. As DNA, the CDR3 is TGTGCCAGCTCACCACAGGACAGAACCTATGGCTACATCTTC.

The rearrangement uses TRBV5-4 and TRBJ1-3, with D unclear. The ends were cut back, 4 bases at V and 2 bases at J, with 19 bases in the middle. The V gene's germline CDR1 is SGHNT and CDR2 YYREEE (reference sequence). The CDR3 length is 17 residues. For the CDR3, the DNA is TGTGCCAGCAGCCCCGAGCCGCGGTCAGTTCCTGGAAACACCATATATTTT. It specifies CASSPEPRSVPGNTIYF.

This chain uses TRBV11-2 with TRBJ1-1; D might be TRBD1 (6 bases). V was cut by 1 base and J by 4 bases, with 13 bases left in between. This CDR3 comprises 15 residues. Germline V CDR1 and CDR2: SGHAT, FQNNGV. In nucleotides, the CDR3 is TGTGCCAGCAGCTTAGCGTTTCAGGGGCGCACTGAAGCTTTCTTT. Its translation is CASSLAFQGRTEAFF.

The chain employs TRBV19 and TRBJ2-3; unclear D gene. V was pared by 7 bases and J by 2 bases, with 19 bases between. CDR1 and CDR2 from the germline V gene are LNHDA and SQIVND (reference sequence). The CDR3 loop spans 16 amino acids. The CDR3 bases are TGTGCCAGTAAGAGGACGTCAAAGGTACACACAGATACGCAGTATTTT. Translation gives CASKRTSKVHTDTQYF. Drawing the rest from reference TRBV19 and TRBJ2-3, the complete variable domain is DGGITQSPKYLFRKEGQNVTLSCEQNLNHDAMYWYRQDPGQGLRLIYYSQIVNDFQKGDIAEGYSVSREKKESFPLTVTSAQKNPTAFYLCASKRTSKVHTDTQYFGPGTRLTVL.

The chain is built from TRBV27 and TRBJ2-7; D ambiguous. The CDR3 runs 15 residues. Germline V CDR1 and CDR2: MNHEY, SMNVEV (reference sequence). The V gene lost 3 bases and the J gene lost 3 bases, with 15 bases spanning the gap. The CDR3 is CASSFLDGTHYEQYF. The CDR3 nucleotides read TGTGCCAGCAGTTTTCTGGACGGAACCCACTACGAGCAGTACTTC.

This chain uses TRBV2 with TRBJ1-4; the match to TRBD1 covers 9 bases. This CDR3 has 16 residues. Germline CDR1 reads SNHLY; CDR2 reads FYNNEI. Trimming removed 5 bases from V and 7 bases from J; junction bases left unmatched: 11. Here the CDR3 reads CASSWGTGTGSEKLFF. Written as DNA, the CDR3 is TGTGCCAGCAGTTGGGGGACCGGGACAGGGAGTGAAAAACTGTTTTTT.

The chain carries TRBV9 and TRBJ2-7, with 11 bases aligning to TRBD2. The length of the CDR3 is 14 residues. Germline lookup yields CDR1 SGDLS and CDR2 YYNGEE. The ends lost 5 bases at V and 2 bases at J; junction bases unmatched: 3. The chain's CDR3 is CASRLAGGTYEQYF. CDR3 nucleotide sequence: TGTGCCAGCAGGCTAGCGGGAGGTACCTACGAGCAGTACTTC.

The chain is built from TRBV28 and TRBJ1-1; 9 positions match TRBD1. There are 16 residues in the CDR3. The J segment lost 0 bases and the V segment lost 6 bases, leaving 8 bases of the junction unmatched. Germline V lookup: CDR1 MDHEN, CDR2 SYDVKM. The CDR3 loop is CASSRIDRGLNTEAFF. The CDR3 DNA sequence: TGTGCCAGCAGCCGAATAGACAGGGGGTTGAACACTGAAGCTTTCTTT.

V is TRBV2 and J is TRBJ1-1; 10 bases are a match to TRBD1. The CDR3 contains 16 residues. CDR1 and CDR2 (germline): SNHLY, FYNNEI. Losses at the gene ends were 8 bases for V and 4 bases for J; bases not matched to a gene: 13. Written as DNA, the CDR3 is TGTGCCAGCCATCCAAGGGACAGGGGAATTAGCACTGAAGCTTTCTTT. Protein sequence: CASHPRDRGISTEAFF.

This chain joins TRBV19 and TRBJ2-3; D possibly corresponds to TRBD2 (6 bases). The ends were cut back, 6 bases at V and 5 bases at J, with 12 bases in the middle. Germline V lookup: CDR1 LNHDA, CDR2 SQIVND (reference sequence). This CDR3 has 13 amino acids. The CDR3 nucleotides are TGTGCCAGTAGGAACCTAGCGAAAGATACGCAGTATTTT. It specifies CASRNLAKDTQYF.

The chain employs TRBV28 and TRBJ2-1; 14 bases are shared with TRBD2. The V gene's germline CDR1 is MDHEN and CDR2 SYDVKM. V trimming: 6 bases; J trimming: 6 bases; junction bases outside the gene matches: 7. CDR3 length: 16 residues. The CDR3 DNA sequence: TGTGCCAGCAGCTCGGGACTAGCGGGAGTCTCCAATGAGCAGTTCTTC. Translation gives CASSSGLAGVSNEQFF.

In its sample, this clone was seen once. The chain employs TRBV10-3 and TRBJ2-2; maybe TRBD1 (6 bases). Germline V gives CDR1 ENHRY, CDR2 SYGVKD. This CDR3 is 13 amino acids long. The V end lost 6 bases, the J end lost 4 bases, and 9 bases lay between the germline ends. The CDR3 bases are TGTGCCATCAGAACAGGGACCACCGGGGAGCTGTTTTTT. It is translated as CAIRTGTTGELFF.

The chain carries TRBV6-5 and TRBJ2-7, with unresolved D. Trimming pared 7 bases from V and 0 bases from J, leaving 13 bases between. Germline V CDR1 and CDR2: MNHEY, SVGAGI. The length of the CDR3 is 14 residues. The CDR3 loop is CASTSSISSYEQYF. As DNA, the CDR3 is TGTGCCAGCACCTCCTCCATAAGCTCCTACGAGCAGTACTTC.

The chain has TRBV27 and TRBJ2-7, with TRBD1 matching 8 bases. V trimming: 8 bases; J trimming: 1 base; junction bases outside the gene matches: 7. This CDR3 has 14 amino acids. Germline values: CDR1 MNHEY, CDR2 SMNVEV (reference sequence). This CDR3 is CASRIQGASYEQYF. The CDR3 DNA reads as TGTGCCAGCCGAATCCAGGGGGCATCCTACGAGCAGTACTTC.

About this clone itself: The sample holds other DNA sequences that translate to the same CDR3. The gene calls are TRBV5-1 and TRBJ2-7, with TRBD2 matching 11 bases. J gave up 3 bases and V 4 bases, and 6 bases lay outside the gene matches. The V gene's germline CDR1 is SGHRS and CDR2 YFSETQ. CDR3 length equals 15 residues. The DNA of the CDR3 is TGCGCCAGCAGCCGAGGACTAGCGGGTAACTACGAGCAGTACTTC. It translates to CASSRGLAGNYEQYF. Full variable domain (outside the CDR3, taken from reference TRBV5-1 and TRBJ2-7): KAGVTQTPRYLIKTRGQQVTLSCSPISGHRSVSWYQQTPGQGLQFLFEYFSETQRNKGNFPGRFSGRQFSNSRSEMNVSTLELGDSALYLCASSRGLAGNYEQYFGPGTRLTVT.

About this clone itself: This specimen includes other DNA sequences encoding the same CDR3. The chain joins TRBV28 to TRBJ1-1, with D unclear. Trimming left V 8 bases short and J 1 base short, with 8 bases between. The CDR3 extends over 12 amino acids. CDR1 is MDHEN and CDR2 is SYDVKM in the germline V gene. DNA of the CDR3: TGTGCCAGCCTTAAAGGGAACACTGAAGCTTTCTTT. It is translated as CASLKGNTEAFF.

To note about this clone: This sample also contains other DNA sequences that code for the same CDR3. CDR3 bases: TGTGCCAGTAGTATTAGGGACACCAATCAGCCCCAGCATTTT. Translating gives CASSIRDTNQPQHF. The J gene is TRBJ1-5, the V gene TRBV19; TRBD1 is a possible D gene (6 bases). The CDR3 totals 14 residues. Germline V gives CDR1 LNHDA, CDR2 SQIVND (reference sequence). V dropped 3 bases and J dropped 3 bases, with 9 bases sitting between them.